The 21 T cell receptor beta chains in this list originate from one sample, sequenced in a study of blood T cell repertoires in COVID-19. Generated by immunoSEQ multiplex PCR, the TCRdb table keeps only in-frame clones and is missing some. The sample carries about 200,000 clones, 70% to 90% recorded once. The source material was peripheral blood. The receptors shown here come from a man between 18 and 35 years old with active or convalescent COVID-19.

The chain links TRBV10-3 to TRBJ2-7; D not certain. The V end lost 4 bases, the J end lost 2 bases, and 12 bases lay between the germline ends. CDR3 size: 14 residues. Germline CDR1 is ENHRY and CDR2 is SYGVKD. The CDR3, as DNA: TGTGCCATCAGTGGGGCCGTCGAAACCTACGAGCAGTACTTC. Translation gives CAISGAVETYEQYF.

The chain is built from TRBV5-6 and TRBJ2-7; TRBD2 matches at 9 bases. V dropped 0 bases and J dropped 6; count of bases not matched to a gene: 10. From germline, CDR1 is SGHDT and CDR2 YYEEEE. There are 16 residues in the CDR3. The CDR3 region has the DNA TGTGCCAGCAGCTTGGCGAAGCGGGAGGATGGGCTCGAGCAGTACTTC. Translating gives CASSLAKREDGLEQYF.

This chain links TRBV5-6 with TRBJ2-7; 9 nucleotides agree with TRBD2. CDR1 and CDR2 from the germline V gene are SGHDT and YYEEEE. This CDR3 contains 17 residues. V shed 0 bases and J 2 bases; nucleotides not matched to a gene: 9. The CDR3 protein is CASSLGSGLATTYEQYF. CDR3 bases: TGTGCCAGCAGCTTGGGGTCCGGACTAGCGACAACCTACGAGCAGTACTTC.

A single count supports this clone. The CDR3 here is CASSWTGSSGNTIYF. The CDR3 nucleotides are TGTGCCAGCAGCTGGACAGGGAGCTCTGGAAACACCATATATTTT. V is TRBV5-6 and J is TRBJ1-3; 8 nucleotides line up with TRBD1. Germline V gives CDR1 SGHDT, CDR2 YYEEEE. After removal of 3 bases from V and 0 bases from J, the junction contained 2 bases not matched to a gene. This CDR3 has 15 residues.

The chain carries TRBV7-8 and TRBJ1-4, with a weak D call TRBD1 (5 bases). This CDR3 is built from 13 residues. Per the germline V gene, CDR1 is SGHVS and CDR2 is FQNEAQ. The ends were cut back, 9 bases at V and 8 bases at J, with 16 bases in the middle. The CDR3 spells CASLGGGKEKLFF. Here the CDR3 DNA reads TGTGCCAGTCTCGGCGGGGGGAAGGAAAAACTGTTTTTT.

The CDR3 sequence is CASRGRASGIELHNEQFF. CDR3 DNA sequence: TGTGCCAGTAGGGGCCGGGCTAGCGGGATTGAGCTCCACAATGAGCAGTTCTTC. The rearrangement links TRBV19 to TRBJ2-1; 9 bases agree with TRBD2. In germline, CDR1 is LNHDA, CDR2 SQIVND (reference sequence). V shed 6 bases and J 5 bases; nucleotides not matched to a gene: 17. This CDR3 region has 18 residues.

This chain uses TRBV5-4 with TRBJ2-1, with 7 positions matching TRBD2. CDR1 is SGHNT, CDR2 YYREEE, per germline (reference sequence). Trimming took 0 bases from V and 3 from J; bases not matched to a gene: 6. The CDR3 runs to 16 residues. CDR3 bases: TGTGCCAGCAGCTTGGTTGGCGGGAGCAGCTACAATGAGCAGTTCTTC. Translation: CASSLVGGSSYNEQFF.

The chain uses TRBV4-1 and TRBJ2-1; D may be TRBD1 (6 bases). Germline assignment: CDR1 MGHRA and CDR2 YSYEKL. The CDR3 is 12 residues long. V was shortened by 1 base and J by 14 bases, with 12 bases between the two germline ends. The CDR3 coding sequence is TGCGCCAGCAGCCAAGTGGCAGGGGACGAGTTCTTC. This gives the protein CASSQVAGDEFF.

The V gene is TRBV6-5, the J gene TRBJ1-2; D gene uncertain. Trimming stripped 4 bases from V and 4 bases from J, with 13 bases between. The CDR3 covers 14 residues. Per the germline V gene, CDR1 is MNHEY and CDR2 is SVGAGI. CDR3 sequence: CASSWAGGIYGYTF. The CDR3 coding sequence is TGTGCCAGCAGTTGGGCAGGAGGGATCTATGGCTACACCTTC.

V is TRBV3-1 (or the pseudogene TRBV3-2) and J is TRBJ2-1, with 10 positions matching TRBD1. With V trimmed by 6 bases and J by 8 bases, 13 bases remained unmatched. Germline CDR1 reads LGHDT; CDR2 reads YNNKEL (reference sequence). The CDR3 is made up of 16 amino acids. CDR3: CASRRNRDRGAHEQFF. CDR3 coding DNA: TGTGCCAGCAGACGAAACCGGGACAGGGGCGCCCATGAGCAGTTCTTC.

V usage is TRBV27 and J usage is TRBJ1-2; D gene uncertain. Germline CDR1 reads MNHEY; CDR2 reads SMNVEV (reference sequence). Trimming removed 2 bases from V and 2 bases from J, with 6 bases in between. This CDR3 spans 13 amino acids. The CDR3 sequence is CASSLGPNYGYTF. CDR3 DNA sequence: TGTGCCAGCAGTTTAGGGCCGAACTATGGCTACACCTTC.

V usage is TRBV10-3 and J usage is TRBJ1-4, with no clear D. Germline values: CDR1 ENHRY, CDR2 SYGVKD. The CDR3 totals 15 residues. V lost 3 bases and J lost 10, with 18 bases in between. As DNA, the CDR3 is TGTGCCATCAGTGAAGACGACACACGTCTTGGAAAACTGTTTTTT. Translating gives CAISEDDTRLGKLFF.

The genes are TRBV9 and TRBJ2-2; 11 positions agree with TRBD1. From germline, CDR1 is SGDLS and CDR2 YYNGEE. This CDR3 region has 21 residues. V lost 4 bases, J lost 3 bases, and 20 bases stayed unmatched. The CDR3 DNA reads as TGTGCCAGCAGCCCCCACGGGGGGGACAGGGGGAGACCATGGGACACCGGGGAGCTGTTTTTT. This gives the protein CASSPHGGDRGRPWDTGELFF.

J is TRBJ2-7 and V is TRBV5-6; 7 positions agree with TRBD2. Germline CDR1 SGHDT, CDR2 YYEEEE. V was pared by 6 bases and J by 0 bases, with 9 bases of the junction left unmatched. The CDR3 totals 15 residues. CDR3 coding DNA: TGTGCCAGCACCCGGCGCGGGAGCTACTCCTACGAGCAGTACTTC. This gives the protein CASTRRGSYSYEQYF. The full variable domain, rest sourced from reference TRBV5-6 and TRBJ2-7, is DAGVTQSPTHLIKTRGQQVTLRCSPKSGHDTVSWYQQALGQGPQFIFQYYEEEERQRGNFPDRFSGHQFPNYSSELNVNALLLGDSALYLCASTRRGSYSYEQYFGPGTRLTVT.

This clone appeared a single time. This sequence joins TRBV5-8 and TRBJ2-7, with D hard to call. This CDR3 spans 15 amino acids. V gave up 3 bases and J gave up 0 bases, with 13 bases separating them. The germline V gene has CDR1 SGHTS and CDR2 YDEGEE. CDR3 loop: CASSSIVGGSYEQYF. The CDR3 DNA follows: TGTGCCAGCAGCTCAATAGTAGGCGGCTCCTACGAGCAGTACTTC.

This clone appeared a few times. The CDR3: CASRLGARDTEAFF. In DNA form, the CDR3 reads TGCGCCAGCCGTTTGGGGGCGCGGGACACTGAAGCTTTCTTT. The chain links TRBV10-2 to TRBJ1-1; D possibly corresponds to TRBD1 (6 bases). CDR1 is WSHSY, CDR2 SAAADI, per germline. There are 14 residues in the CDR3. With 8 bases removed from V and 3 bases from J, the gap between germline ends came to 16 bases.

The V gene is TRBV11-2, the J gene TRBJ1-1; D unclear. Trimming pared 5 bases from V and 6 bases from J, leaving 7 bases between. The CDR3 is 11 residues long. CDR1 and CDR2 (germline): SGHAT, FQNNGV. CDR3 sequence (DNA): TGTGCCAGCAGCCCTACGGCTGAAGCTTTCTTT. It is translated as CASSPTAEAFF.

The J gene is TRBJ1-5, the V gene TRBV3-1 (or the pseudogene TRBV3-2); D remains unclear. Germline V gives CDR1 LGHDT, CDR2 YNNKEL (reference sequence). V was pared by 2 bases and J by 5 bases, with 16 bases between. This CDR3 comprises 16 residues. CDR3 bases: TGTGCCAGCAGCCAAATGGGCAGTGGATATCATCAGCCCCAGCATTTT. Residues: CASSQMGSGYHQPQHF.

The chain couples TRBV19 to TRBJ2-3; no clear D. Trimming stripped 2 bases from V and 0 bases from J, with 6 bases between. This CDR3 spans 14 amino acids. Germline CDR1 LNHDA, CDR2 SQIVND (reference sequence). For the CDR3, the DNA is TGTGCCAGTAGTATATTATCGAGCACAGATACGCAGTATTTT. Protein product: CASSILSSTDTQYF. The entire variable domain, with the rest obtained from reference TRBV19 and TRBJ2-3, is as follows: DGGITQSPKYLFRKEGQNVTLSCEQNLNHDAMYWYRQDPGQGLRLIYYSQIVNDFQKGDIAEGYSVSREKKESFPLTVTSAQKNPTAFYLCASSILSSTDTQYFGPGTRLTVL.

V is TRBV7-9 and J is TRBJ1-1; D remains ambiguous. The CDR3 runs to 15 residues. From germline, CDR1 is SEHNR and CDR2 FQNEAQ (reference sequence). V gave up 3 bases and J gave up 0 bases, with 11 bases separating them. The CDR3 DNA is TGTGCCAGCAGCTTCTATGGACTCATGAACACTGAAGCTTTCTTT. Its translation: CASSFYGLMNTEAFF.

The chain is built from TRBV28 and TRBJ2-4; D possibly corresponds to TRBD1 (6 bases). Germline-derived CDR1 and CDR2 are MDHEN and SYDVKM. V lost 5 bases and J 4 bases, leaving 15 bases between the germline ends. The CDR3 runs to 15 residues. The CDR3 DNA sequence: TGTGCCAGCAGTCTAACAGGGAGTCGGAAAAACATTCAGTACTTC. Protein product: CASSLTGSRKNIQYF.